The next 10 T cell receptor beta chains were all read from a single sample in a study of early T cells in non-severe SARS-CoV-2 infection. TCRdb independently ran MiXCR on the 5' RACE reads; one entry per CDR3 protein. The sample yields under 95,000 distinct CDR3 sequences, around 14% seen once. Sequenced input: whole blood. The receptors originated from an adult who was a healthcare worker with PCR-confirmed SARS-CoV-2 infection or an uninfected control (not recorded which).

This clonotype showed up just a few times. This rearrangement joins TRBV7-9 to TRBJ2-1, with TRBD2 matching over 11 bases. The germline V gene has CDR1 SEHNR and CDR2 FQNEAQ (reference sequence). Trimming at V came to 3 bases and at J to 1 base, leaving 11 bases not matched to a gene. CDR3 size: 19 residues. The chain's CDR3 is CASSFVTSGSPRSYNEQFF. The CDR3 nucleotides are TGTGCCAGCAGCTTCGTCACTAGCGGGAGCCCACGTTCCTACAATGAGCAGTTCTTC.

V usage is TRBV7-9 and J usage is TRBJ2-2; 11 bases agree with TRBD2. CDR3 length: 19 residues. Losses at the gene ends were 4 bases for V and 3 bases for J; bases not matched to a gene: 13. Germline CDR1 SEHNR, CDR2 FQNEAQ (reference sequence). CDR3 sequence (DNA): TGTGCCAGCAGCTACACTTCCCTACTAGCGGGAGTTGACACCGGGGAGCTGTTTTTT. Translation gives CASSYTSLLAGVDTGELFF.

The chain has TRBV29-1 and TRBJ2-5, with 7 bases aligning to TRBD2. Trimming removed 7 bases from V and 2 bases from J; junction bases left unmatched: 13. Germline CDR1 reads SQVTM; CDR2 reads ANQGSEA. The CDR3 spans 15 residues. CDR3 loop: CSARRASGIQETQYF. CDR3 in DNA: TGCAGCGCCCGAAGAGCTAGCGGAATTCAAGAGACCCAGTACTTC.

This clonotype was counted a single time. This chain uses TRBV10-3 with TRBJ2-2, with D maybe TRBD1 (5 bases). The CDR3 runs 17 residues. Germline V gene data show CDR1 as ENHRY and CDR2 as SYGVKD. V was shortened by 0 bases and J by 1 base, with 12 bases between the two germline ends. The CDR3 bases are TGTGCCATCAGTGAGTCGATAAACACAGGGAACACCGGGGAGCTGTTTTTT. The encoded protein is CAISESINTGNTGELFF.

A few counts support this clonotype. V usage is TRBV20-1 and J usage is TRBJ2-3; weak D call: TRBD2 (6 bases). The germline V and J ends were trimmed by 3 bases and 1 base, with 17 bases remaining between them. The germline V gene encodes CDR1 DFQATT and CDR2 SNEGSKA (reference sequence). The CDR3 length is 16 residues. The CDR3 nucleotides are TGCAGTGCTAGTGCGTCTTTGGGACTTCGCACAGATACGCAGTATTTT. It yields the protein CSASASLGLRTDTQYF.

This clonotype appeared a few times. The rearrangement uses TRBV5-4 and TRBJ2-3; D uncertain. Looked up from germline, CDR1 is SGHNT and CDR2 is YYREEE (reference sequence). V shed 2 bases and J shed 2 bases, with 6 bases lying between them. CDR3 length: 13 amino acids. In DNA form, the CDR3 reads TGTGCCAGCAGCTTCCAGGCCACAGATACGCAGTATTTT. Residues: CASSFQATDTQYF.

V gene TRBV5-4 combines with J gene TRBJ2-5; perhaps TRBD1 as D (6 bases). This CDR3 is built from 15 residues. Trimming removed 3 bases at V and 1 base at J, with 13 bases between. From germline, CDR1 is SGHNT and CDR2 YYREEE (reference sequence). The CDR3 coding sequence is TGTGCCAGCAGCTCGCCAGGGGTTAGCCAAGAGACCCAGTACTTC. This codes for CASSSPGVSQETQYF.

This clonotype was seen many times. This rearrangement joins TRBV7-9 to TRBJ2-7, with D hard to call. Germline values: CDR1 SEHNR, CDR2 FQNEAQ (reference sequence). The CDR3 spans 12 residues. Trimming shortened V by 1 base and J by 5 bases, and 6 bases separated the two germline ends. The CDR3 DNA reads as TGTGCCAGCAGCTTAGTTGGGGACGAGCAGTACTTC. It specifies CASSLVGDEQYF.

This clonotype was recorded a few times. The chain carries TRBV18 and TRBJ2-5; D could derive from TRBD1 or TRBD2 (5 bases each). The CDR3 spans 12 residues. Germline lookup yields CDR1 KGHSH and CDR2 LQKENI. The V gene lost 9 bases and the J gene lost 7 bases, with 15 bases spanning the gap. The CDR3 protein is CASRRDPGTQYF. The CDR3 coding sequence is TGTGCCAGTAGACGGGACCCCGGGACCCAGTACTTC.

The sample holds many counts of this clonotype. This sequence joins TRBV10-3 and TRBJ2-3; tentative D call: TRBD1 (5 bases). CDR3 length: 19 residues. CDR1 and CDR2 (germline): ENHRY, SYGVKD. Trimming left V 3 bases short and J 1 base short, with 23 bases between. The CDR3 bases are TGTGCCATCAGTGATCGGGTCTACGAGCAGGGCTCCGGCACAGATACGCAGTATTTT. It specifies CAISDRVYEQGSGTDTQYF.